What follows is one T cell receptor beta chain and its context. V shed 0 bases and J 6 bases; nucleotides not matched to a gene: 6. The CDR3 totals 15 residues. CDR1 is SGHDT and CDR2 is YYEEEE in the germline V gene. The data were taken from a study of blood T cell repertoires in COVID-19. Original processing notes: The authors estimated nucleated cell counts from reference gene primer amplification. The data were produced by immunoSEQ multiplex PCR, yet TCRdb's version contains in-frame clones alone and is incomplete. The V and J calls and clone size come from that table; D and trimming were worked out from the DNA. The table records roughly 83,000 clones, 85% to 90% of them present only once.

V gene TRBV5-6 combines with J gene TRBJ1-5; 7 bases are a match to TRBD1. Sequencing input: peripheral blood. This sequence was found in a man older than 75 with active or convalescent COVID-19. CDR3 coding DNA: TGTGCCAGCAGCTTGGAAGGGGGCGCGTCTCAGCCCCAGCATTTT. It encodes CASSLEGGASQPQHF.